This note documents a single T cell receptor (beta chain) sequence. Its antigen is still unknown. The entry originates in a study of T cell repertoires in cytomegalovirus infection. Notes on the study in general: Dominant in the ex vivo response were TCR beta clonotypes restricted by HLA-C and specific for CMV.

The CDR3 covers 11 residues. CDR1 and CDR2 (germline): SGHDT, YYEEEE. One entry per CDR3 protein, called by TCRdb with MiXCR from the reads. The sample has 650,000 to 900,000 distinct CDR3 sequences; almost 30% are singletons. The sample consisted of cultured CD8+ T cells from PBMCs, taken from culture after CMV antigen stimulation. The V call is TRBV5-6, the J call TRBJ2-7; weak D call: TRBD2 (5 bases). This TCR was recovered from a human donor in good health (CMV status not recorded). Some clones in this sample may be carry-over from other donors' samples. Written as DNA, the CDR3 is TGTGTCAGCAGCGCGGGCTACGAGCAGTACGTC. It specifies CVSSAGYEQYV.